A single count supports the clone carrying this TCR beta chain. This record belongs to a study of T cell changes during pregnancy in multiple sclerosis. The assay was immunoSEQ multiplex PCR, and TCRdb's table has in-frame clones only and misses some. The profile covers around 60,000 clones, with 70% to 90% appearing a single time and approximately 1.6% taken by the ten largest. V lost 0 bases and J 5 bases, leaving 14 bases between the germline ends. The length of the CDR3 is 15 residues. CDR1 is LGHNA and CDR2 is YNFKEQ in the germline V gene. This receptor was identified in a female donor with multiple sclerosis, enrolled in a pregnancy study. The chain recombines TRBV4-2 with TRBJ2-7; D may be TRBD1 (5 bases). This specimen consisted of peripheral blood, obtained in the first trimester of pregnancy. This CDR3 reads CASSQEGQGTNEQYF. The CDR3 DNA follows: TGTGCCAGCAGCCAAGAGGGCCAGGGAACTAACGAGCAGTACTTC.